This TCR beta chain was profiled in a study of T cells after yellow fever vaccination. Study outcomes and limitations: Although the secondary response was weaker, it peaked faster, at day 5 versus 15. In post-booster samples, most primary-vaccination clones reappeared (about 97% CD4, 75% to 90% CD8).

As regards this clonotype: Its specificity is unknown.

TCRdb reanalysed the 5' RACE reads using MiXCR and keeps one entry per CDR3 protein. The profile covers some 600,000 distinct CDR3 sequences, with 17% appearing a single time and 17% taken by the ten largest. With 0 bases removed from V and 4 bases from J, the gap between germline ends came to 15 bases. The CDR3 runs to 16 residues. Germline CDR1 reads LNHNV; CDR2 reads YYDKDF (reference sequence). The sequence derives from a man younger than 30 who received the YFV17D yellow fever vaccine. Sequenced here: PBMCs, sampled 5 days after the first yellow fever vaccination. V and J are TRBV15 and TRBJ1-1; D not resolved. As DNA, the CDR3 is TGTGCCACCAGCAGAGATGGTTGGGGAGAATTCACTGAAGCTTTCTTT. This codes for CATSRDGWGEFTEAFF.